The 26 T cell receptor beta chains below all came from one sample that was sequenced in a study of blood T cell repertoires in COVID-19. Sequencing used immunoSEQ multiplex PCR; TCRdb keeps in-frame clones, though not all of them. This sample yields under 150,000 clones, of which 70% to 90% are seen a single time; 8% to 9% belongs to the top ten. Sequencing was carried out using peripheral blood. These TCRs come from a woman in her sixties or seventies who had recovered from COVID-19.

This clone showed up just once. CDR3: CASSAGGLSPGEQFF. The CDR3 nucleotides read TGTGCCAGCTCGGCGGGAGGCCTCAGCCCCGGTGAGCAGTTCTTC. The chain carries TRBV27 and TRBJ2-1; TRBD2 agrees at 8 bases. J was trimmed by 9 bases and V by 8 bases; bases with no gene match: 15. Per the germline V gene, CDR1 is MNHEY and CDR2 is SMNVEV (reference sequence). The CDR3 extends over 15 amino acids.

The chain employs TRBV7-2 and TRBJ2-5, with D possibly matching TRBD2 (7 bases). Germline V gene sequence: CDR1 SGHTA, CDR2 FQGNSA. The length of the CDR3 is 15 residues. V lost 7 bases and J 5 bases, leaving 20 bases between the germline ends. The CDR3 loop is CASTLGRGSWETQYF. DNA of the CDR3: TGTGCCAGCACCTTGGGGAGGGGGAGCTGGGAGACCCAGTACTTC.

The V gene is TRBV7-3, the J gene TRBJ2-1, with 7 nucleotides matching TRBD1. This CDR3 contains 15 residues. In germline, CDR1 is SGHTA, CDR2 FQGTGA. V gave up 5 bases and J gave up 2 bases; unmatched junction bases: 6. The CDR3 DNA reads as TGTGCCAGCAGCCCCCAGGGGGTCCCCTACAATGAGCAGTTCTTC. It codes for CASSPQGVPYNEQFF.

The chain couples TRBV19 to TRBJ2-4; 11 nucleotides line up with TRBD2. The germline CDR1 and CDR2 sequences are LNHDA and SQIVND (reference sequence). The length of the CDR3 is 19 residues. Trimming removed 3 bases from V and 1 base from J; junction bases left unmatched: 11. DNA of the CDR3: TGTGCCAGTAGTATTAGTGGGACTAGCGGTTCCGGCGCCAAAAACATTCAGTACTTC. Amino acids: CASSISGTSGSGAKNIQYF.

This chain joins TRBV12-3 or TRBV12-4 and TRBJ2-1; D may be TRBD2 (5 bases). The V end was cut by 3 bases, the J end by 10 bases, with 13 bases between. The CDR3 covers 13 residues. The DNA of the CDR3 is TGTGCCAGCAGTTTTTACCGTACGGGGGAGCAGTTCTTC. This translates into CASSFYRTGEQFF.

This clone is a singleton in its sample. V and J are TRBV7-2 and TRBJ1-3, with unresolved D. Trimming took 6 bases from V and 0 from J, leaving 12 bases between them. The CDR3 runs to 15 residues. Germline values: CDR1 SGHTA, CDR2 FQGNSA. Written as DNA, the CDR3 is TGTGCCAGCAGTCTTTCCCACGGCTCTGGAAACACCATATATTTT. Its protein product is CASSLSHGSGNTIYF.

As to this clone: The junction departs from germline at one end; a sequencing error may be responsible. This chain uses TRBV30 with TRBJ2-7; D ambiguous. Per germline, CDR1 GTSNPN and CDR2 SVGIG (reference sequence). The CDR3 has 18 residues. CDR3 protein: CAWSKPEDTWALSFEQYF. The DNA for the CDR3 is TGTGCCTGGAGCAAACCCGAAGACACCTGGGCCCTCTCCTTCGAGCAGTACTTC.

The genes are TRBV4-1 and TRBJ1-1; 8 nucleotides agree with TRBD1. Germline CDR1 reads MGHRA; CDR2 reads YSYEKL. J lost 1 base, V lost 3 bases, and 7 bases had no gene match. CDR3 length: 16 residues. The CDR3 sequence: CASSHSGTGANTEAFF. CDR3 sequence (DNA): TGCGCCAGCAGCCATTCTGGGACAGGCGCGAACACTGAAGCTTTCTTT.

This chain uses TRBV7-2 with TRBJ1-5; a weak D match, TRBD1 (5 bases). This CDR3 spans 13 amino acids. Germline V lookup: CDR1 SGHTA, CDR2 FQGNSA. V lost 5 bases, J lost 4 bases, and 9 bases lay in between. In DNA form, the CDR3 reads TGTGCCAGCAGCACCGACAGAAATCAGCCCCAGCATTTT. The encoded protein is CASSTDRNQPQHF.

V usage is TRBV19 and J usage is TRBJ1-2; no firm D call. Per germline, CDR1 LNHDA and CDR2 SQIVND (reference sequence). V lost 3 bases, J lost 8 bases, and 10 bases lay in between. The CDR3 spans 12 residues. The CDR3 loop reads CASSIGSRGYTF. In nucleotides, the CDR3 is TGTGCCAGTAGTATCGGGTCTCGGGGCTACACCTTC.

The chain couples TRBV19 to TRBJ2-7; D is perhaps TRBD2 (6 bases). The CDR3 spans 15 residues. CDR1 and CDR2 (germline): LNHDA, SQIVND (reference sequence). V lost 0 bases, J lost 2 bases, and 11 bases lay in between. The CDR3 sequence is CASSIDLSGPYEQYF. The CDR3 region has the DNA TGTGCCAGTAGTATAGATCTTAGCGGCCCCTACGAGCAGTACTTC.

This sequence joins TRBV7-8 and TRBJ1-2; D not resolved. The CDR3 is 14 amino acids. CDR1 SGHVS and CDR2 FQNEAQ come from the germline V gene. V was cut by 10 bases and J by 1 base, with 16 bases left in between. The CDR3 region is CATGQRELNYGYTF. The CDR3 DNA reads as TGTGCCACCGGTCAGAGGGAGCTTAACTATGGCTACACCTTC.

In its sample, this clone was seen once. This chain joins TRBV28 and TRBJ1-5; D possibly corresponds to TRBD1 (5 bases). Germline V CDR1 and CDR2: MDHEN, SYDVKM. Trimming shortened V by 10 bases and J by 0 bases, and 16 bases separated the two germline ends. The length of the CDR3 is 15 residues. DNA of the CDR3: TGTGCCACCTCAGGGTCACTCTATAGCAATCAGCCCCAGCATTTT. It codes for CATSGSLYSNQPQHF. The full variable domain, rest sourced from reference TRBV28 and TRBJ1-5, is DVKVTQSSRYLVKRTGEKVFLECVQDMDHENMFWYRQDPGLGLRLIYFSYDVKMKEKGDIPEGYSVSREKKERFSLILESASTNQTSMYLCATSGSLYSNQPQHFGDGTRLSIL.

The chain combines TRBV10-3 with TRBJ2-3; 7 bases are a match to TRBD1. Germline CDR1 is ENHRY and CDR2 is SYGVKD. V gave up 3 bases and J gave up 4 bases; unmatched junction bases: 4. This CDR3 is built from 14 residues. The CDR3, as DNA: TGTGCCATCAGTGATAACACAGGGGCAGATACGCAGTATTTT. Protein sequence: CAISDNTGADTQYF.

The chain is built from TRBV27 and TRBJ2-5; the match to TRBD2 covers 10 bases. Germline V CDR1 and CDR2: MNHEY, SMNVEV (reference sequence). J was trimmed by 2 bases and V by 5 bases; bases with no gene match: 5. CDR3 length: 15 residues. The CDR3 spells CASSPGLAEQETQYF. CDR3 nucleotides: TGTGCCAGCAGTCCCGGACTAGCGGAACAAGAGACCCAGTACTTC.

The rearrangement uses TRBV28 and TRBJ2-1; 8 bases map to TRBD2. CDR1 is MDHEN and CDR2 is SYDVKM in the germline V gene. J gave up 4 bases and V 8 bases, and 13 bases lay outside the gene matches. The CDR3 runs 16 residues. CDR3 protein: CASFEPGLGVYNEQFF. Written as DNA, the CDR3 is TGTGCCAGCTTTGAACCGGGACTAGGGGTATACAATGAGCAGTTCTTC.

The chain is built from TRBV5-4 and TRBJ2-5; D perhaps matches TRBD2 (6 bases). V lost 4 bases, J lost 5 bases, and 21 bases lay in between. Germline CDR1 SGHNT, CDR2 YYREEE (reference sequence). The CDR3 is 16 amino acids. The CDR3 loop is CASSHPSGQGGETQYF. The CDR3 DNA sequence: TGTGCCAGCAGCCACCCCTCAGGGCAGGGAGGTGAGACCCAGTACTTC.

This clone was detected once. CDR3 sequence: CASSEWASTDTQYF. CDR3 DNA sequence: TGTGCCAGCAGTGAATGGGCTAGCACAGATACGCAGTATTTT. The chain recombines TRBV25-1 with TRBJ2-3; D gene ambiguous. Germline V CDR1 and CDR2: MGHDK, SYGVNS. The CDR3 is made up of 14 amino acids. The V end lost 1 base, the J end lost 0 bases, and 5 bases lay between the germline ends.

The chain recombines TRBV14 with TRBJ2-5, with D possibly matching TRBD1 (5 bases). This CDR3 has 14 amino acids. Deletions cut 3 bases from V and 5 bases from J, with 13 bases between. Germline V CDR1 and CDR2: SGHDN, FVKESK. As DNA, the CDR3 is TGTGCCAGCAGCCACCTCCTGGGGCAGGAGACCCAGTACTTC. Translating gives CASSHLLGQETQYF. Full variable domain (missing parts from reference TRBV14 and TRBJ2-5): EAGVTQFPSHSVIEKGQTVTLRCDPISGHDNLYWYRRVMGKEIKFLLHFVKESKQDESGMPNNRFLAERTGGTYSTLKVQPAELEDSGVYFCASSHLLGQETQYFGPGTRLLVL.

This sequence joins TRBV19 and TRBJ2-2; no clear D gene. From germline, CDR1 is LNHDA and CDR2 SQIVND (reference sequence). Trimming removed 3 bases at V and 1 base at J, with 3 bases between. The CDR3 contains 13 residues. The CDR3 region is CASSILNTGELFF. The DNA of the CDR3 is TGTGCCAGTAGTATCCTGAACACCGGGGAGCTGTTTTTT. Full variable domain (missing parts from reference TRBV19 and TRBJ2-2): DGGITQSPKYLFRKEGQNVTLSCEQNLNHDAMYWYRQDPGQGLRLIYYSQIVNDFQKGDIAEGYSVSREKKESFPLTVTSAQKNPTAFYLCASSILNTGELFFGEGSRLTVL.

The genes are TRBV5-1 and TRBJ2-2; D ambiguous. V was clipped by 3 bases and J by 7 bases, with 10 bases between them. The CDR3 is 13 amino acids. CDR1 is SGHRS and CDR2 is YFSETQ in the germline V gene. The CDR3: CASSSSGGGELFF. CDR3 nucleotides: TGCGCCAGCAGCTCCAGTGGCGGCGGGGAGCTGTTTTTT.

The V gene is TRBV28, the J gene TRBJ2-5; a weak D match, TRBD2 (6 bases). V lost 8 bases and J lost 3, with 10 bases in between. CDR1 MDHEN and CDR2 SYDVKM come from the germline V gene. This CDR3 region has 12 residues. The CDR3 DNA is TGTGCCAGCCGCGGGACCAAAGAGACCCAGTACTTC. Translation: CASRGTKETQYF.

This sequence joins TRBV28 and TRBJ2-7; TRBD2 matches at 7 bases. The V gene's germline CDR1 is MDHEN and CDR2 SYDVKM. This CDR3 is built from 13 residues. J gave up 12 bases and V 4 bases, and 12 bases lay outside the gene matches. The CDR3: CASSSHGRSVGYF. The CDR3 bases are TGTGCCAGCAGTTCCCACGGGAGGTCGGTGGGGTACTTC.

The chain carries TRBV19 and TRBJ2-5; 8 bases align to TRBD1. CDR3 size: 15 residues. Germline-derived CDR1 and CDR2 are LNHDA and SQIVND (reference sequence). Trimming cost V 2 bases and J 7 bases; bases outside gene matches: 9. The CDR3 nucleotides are TGTGCCAGTAGTATACCGACAGGGGCTTCGGGGACCCAGTACTTC. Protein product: CASSIPTGASGTQYF.

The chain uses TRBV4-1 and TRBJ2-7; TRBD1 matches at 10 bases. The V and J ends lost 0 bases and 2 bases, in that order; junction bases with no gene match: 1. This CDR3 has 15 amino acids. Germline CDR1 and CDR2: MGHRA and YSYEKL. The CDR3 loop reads CASSQDGTGAYEQYF. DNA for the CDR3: TGCGCCAGCAGCCAAGATGGGACAGGGGCCTACGAGCAGTACTTC.

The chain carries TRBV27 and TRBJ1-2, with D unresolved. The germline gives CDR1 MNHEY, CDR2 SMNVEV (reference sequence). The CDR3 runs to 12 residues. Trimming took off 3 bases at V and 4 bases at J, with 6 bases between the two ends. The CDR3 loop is CASSFPGYGYTF. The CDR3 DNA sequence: TGTGCCAGCAGTTTTCCGGGCTATGGCTACACCTTC.